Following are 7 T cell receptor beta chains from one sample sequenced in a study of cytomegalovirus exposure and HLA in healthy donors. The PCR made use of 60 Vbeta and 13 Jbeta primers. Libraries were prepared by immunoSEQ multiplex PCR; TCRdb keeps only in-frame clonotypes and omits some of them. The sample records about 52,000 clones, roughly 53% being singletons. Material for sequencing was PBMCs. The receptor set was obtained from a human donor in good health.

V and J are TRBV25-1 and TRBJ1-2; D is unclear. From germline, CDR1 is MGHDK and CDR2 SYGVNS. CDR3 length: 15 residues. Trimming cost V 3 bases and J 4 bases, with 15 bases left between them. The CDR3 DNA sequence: TGTGCCAGCAGTGATATTTCCCTAAACCTCTATGGCTACACCTTC. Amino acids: CASSDISLNLYGYTF.

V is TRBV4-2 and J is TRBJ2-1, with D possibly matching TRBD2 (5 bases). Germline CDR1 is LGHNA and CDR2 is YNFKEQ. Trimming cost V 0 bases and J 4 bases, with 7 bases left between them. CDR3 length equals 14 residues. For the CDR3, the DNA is TGTGCCAGCAGCCAAGACGGGGTTTACAATGAGCAGTTCTTC. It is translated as CASSQDGVYNEQFF.

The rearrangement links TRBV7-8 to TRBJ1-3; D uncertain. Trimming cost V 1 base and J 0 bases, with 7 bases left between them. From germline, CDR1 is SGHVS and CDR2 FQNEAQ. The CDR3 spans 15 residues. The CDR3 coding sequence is TGTGCCAGCAGCTTAGATTATTACTCTGGAAACACCATATATTTT. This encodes CASSLDYYSGNTIYF.

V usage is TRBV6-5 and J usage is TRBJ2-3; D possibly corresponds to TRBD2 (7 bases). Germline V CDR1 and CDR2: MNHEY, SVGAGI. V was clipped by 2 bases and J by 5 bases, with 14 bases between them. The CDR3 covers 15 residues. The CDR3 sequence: CASSYVGGRKDTQYF. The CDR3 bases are TGTGCCAGCAGTTACGTCGGGGGGCGGAAAGATACGCAGTATTTT.

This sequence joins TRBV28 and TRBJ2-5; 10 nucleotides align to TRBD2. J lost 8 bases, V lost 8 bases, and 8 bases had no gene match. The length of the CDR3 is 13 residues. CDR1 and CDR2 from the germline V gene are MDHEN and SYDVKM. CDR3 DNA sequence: TGTGCCAGCGGCCTAGCGGGGGTAATCACCCAGTACTTC. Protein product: CASGLAGVITQYF.

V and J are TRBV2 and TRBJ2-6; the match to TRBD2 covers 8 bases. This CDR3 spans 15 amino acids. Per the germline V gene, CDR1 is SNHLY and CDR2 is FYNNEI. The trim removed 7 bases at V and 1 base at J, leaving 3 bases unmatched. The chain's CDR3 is CASTGGGSGANVLTF. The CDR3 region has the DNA TGTGCCAGCACGGGAGGGGGGTCTGGGGCCAACGTCCTGACTTTC.

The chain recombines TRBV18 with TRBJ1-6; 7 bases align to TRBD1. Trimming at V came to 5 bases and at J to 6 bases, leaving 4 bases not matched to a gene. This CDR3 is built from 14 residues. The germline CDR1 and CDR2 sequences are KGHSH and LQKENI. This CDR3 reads CASSYRDSNSPLHF. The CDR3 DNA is TGTGCCAGCTCATACCGGGACAGTAATTCACCCCTCCACTTT.